These 5 T cell receptor beta chains came from one sample sequenced in a study of blood T cell repertoires in COVID-19. Profiling relied on immunoSEQ multiplex PCR, and the TCRdb table lists in-frame clones only, not all of them. Found here are just over 25,000 clones, around 90% of them singletons; the top ten hold about 11%. Sequenced: peripheral blood. Receptor source: a man in his 70s with acute or convalescent COVID-19.

The chain recombines TRBV5-4 with TRBJ1-2; D is unclear. CDR1 SGHNT and CDR2 YYREEE come from the germline V gene (reference sequence). This CDR3 region has 12 residues. V was cut by 0 bases and J by 5 bases, with 5 bases left in between. For the CDR3, the DNA is TGTGCCAGCAGCTTGGACAGATATGGCTACACCTTC. Its protein is CASSLDRYGYTF.

This chain joins TRBV5-8 and TRBJ1-5, with D unclear. Trimming removed 0 bases from V and 6 bases from J, with 10 bases in between. Germline values: CDR1 SGHTS, CDR2 YDEGEE. The CDR3 has 14 residues. CDR3 region: CASSLVPVFQPQHF. The CDR3 nucleotides read TGTGCCAGCAGCTTGGTGCCAGTTTTTCAGCCCCAGCATTTT. The full variable domain, rest sourced from reference TRBV5-8 and TRBJ1-5, is EAGVTQSPTHLIKTRGQQATLRCSPISGHTSVYWYQQALGLGLQFLLWYDEGEERNRGNFPPRFSGRQFPNYSSELNVNALELEDSALYLCASSLVPVFQPQHFGDGTRLSIL.

The chain is built from TRBV7-3 and TRBJ1-1, with D unclear. Germline-derived CDR1 and CDR2 are SGHTA and FQGTGA. CDR3 length: 12 residues. Trimming pared 4 bases from V and 2 bases from J, leaving 5 bases between. As DNA, the CDR3 is TGTGCCAGCAGCTCCTACAACACTGAAGCTTTCTTT. Encoded protein: CASSSYNTEAFF.

The chain is built from TRBV5-1 and TRBJ2-7, with TRBD2 matching over 8 bases. After removal of 2 bases from V and 4 bases from J, the junction contained 8 bases not matched to a gene. CDR3 length: 15 amino acids. Germline values: CDR1 SGHRS, CDR2 YFSETQ. For the CDR3, the DNA is TGCGCCAGCAGCTTTGCGATAGCGGGGACTTACGAGCAGTACTTC. Translating it yields CASSFAIAGTYEQYF.

The V and J genes are TRBV2 and TRBJ2-2; D is unclear. CDR1 SNHLY and CDR2 FYNNEI come from the germline V gene. The CDR3 runs 15 residues. V was trimmed by 1 base and J by 1 base, leaving 7 bases between them. The CDR3 sequence: CASSEVSVNTGELFF. In DNA, the CDR3 is TGTGCCAGCAGTGAAGTTTCGGTGAACACCGGGGAGCTGTTTTTT.